One and the same sample provided the 23 T cell receptor beta chains below, sequenced in a study of blood T cell repertoires in COVID-19. The table came from immunoSEQ multiplex PCR; TCRdb's copy has only in-frame clones and leaves some out. Here the sample spans just under 100,000 clones, more than 70% being singletons. Sequenced material: peripheral blood. All receptors derive from a woman aged 55-75 years in a cohort sampled during active or convalescent COVID-19.

The genes are TRBV5-6 and TRBJ1-2, with 8 bases matching TRBD1. The CDR3 contains 14 residues. The ends lost 0 bases at V and 9 bases at J; junction bases unmatched: 7. Germline V lookup: CDR1 SGHDT, CDR2 YYEEEE. CDR3 in amino acids: CASSLGQGIGSYTF. The CDR3 DNA sequence: TGTGCCAGCAGCTTGGGACAGGGGATAGGGAGCTACACCTTC. Full variable domain (remainder filled in from reference TRBV5-6 and TRBJ1-2): DAGVTQSPTHLIKTRGQQVTLRCSPKSGHDTVSWYQQALGQGPQFIFQYYEEEERQRGNFPDRFSGHQFPNYSSELNVNALLLGDSALYLCASSLGQGIGSYTFGSGTRLTVV.

This clone was picked up one time. The chain employs TRBV27 and TRBJ1-2, with D maybe TRBD1 (5 bases). The ends were cut back, 5 bases at V and 5 bases at J, with 27 bases in the middle. From germline, CDR1 is MNHEY and CDR2 SMNVEV (reference sequence). This CDR3 spans 18 amino acids. The chain's CDR3 is CASSPQDRAGGLGYGYTF. The DNA of the CDR3 is TGTGCCAGCAGTCCCCAAGACAGAGCCGGGGGTTTAGGATATGGCTACACCTTC.

The chain combines TRBV5-1 with TRBJ2-3, with 13 bases matching TRBD2. From germline, CDR1 is SGHRS and CDR2 YFSETQ. CDR3 length: 16 amino acids. J was trimmed by 4 bases and V by 0 bases; bases with no gene match: 2. The CDR3 protein is CASSLGLAGGSDTQYF. As DNA, the CDR3 is TGCGCCAGCAGCTTGGGACTAGCGGGAGGTTCAGATACGCAGTATTTT.

This chain links TRBV5-4 with TRBJ2-7; weak D call: TRBD2 (6 bases). This CDR3 is 15 amino acids long. Per the germline V gene, CDR1 is SGHNT and CDR2 is YYREEE (reference sequence). V was clipped by 7 bases and J by 3 bases, with 20 bases between them. The CDR3: CASENKGRRNYEQYF. In nucleotides, the CDR3 is TGTGCCAGCGAAAACAAGGGGAGGAGAAACTACGAGCAGTACTTC.

This rearrangement joins TRBV5-4 to TRBJ2-2, with 11 bases that match TRBD2. Germline loops: CDR1 SGHNT, CDR2 YYREEE (reference sequence). The CDR3 contains 15 residues. V was pared by 3 bases and J by 6 bases, with 4 bases of the junction left unmatched. The CDR3 loop is CASSYKGLAAGELFF. DNA of the CDR3: TGTGCCAGCAGCTATAAGGGACTAGCGGCCGGGGAGCTGTTTTTT.

The V gene is TRBV9, the J gene TRBJ2-2, with D perhaps TRBD2 (6 bases). The CDR3 runs 15 residues. V was cut by 0 bases and J by 5 bases, with 11 bases left in between. CDR1 is SGDLS and CDR2 is YYNGEE in the germline V gene. Here the CDR3 reads CASSVGGMPTGELFF. In DNA form, the CDR3 reads TGTGCCAGCAGCGTAGGCGGGATGCCGACCGGGGAGCTGTTTTTT.

The CDR3 nucleotides read TGTGCCACCCGACAGGGAAGGCGTAGGAGCACTGAAGCTTTCTTT. This translates into CATRQGRRRSTEAFF. This sequence joins TRBV6-5 and TRBJ1-1, with 7 bases identical to TRBD1. Looked up from germline, CDR1 is MNHEY and CDR2 is SVGAGI. The CDR3 loop spans 15 amino acids. Trimming at V came to 10 bases and at J to 4 bases, leaving 15 bases not matched to a gene.

The chain joins TRBV6-5 to TRBJ1-1; weak D call: TRBD1 (5 bases). The CDR3 is made up of 13 amino acids. V was shortened by 6 bases and J by 1 base, with 9 bases between the two germline ends. Germline CDR1 and CDR2: MNHEY and SVGAGI. The CDR3 DNA follows: TGTGCCAGCAGCGCCAGGGAGAACACTGAAGCTTTCTTT. Its translation is CASSARENTEAFF.

The rearrangement joins TRBV5-4 to TRBJ2-5; TRBD2 aligns across 13 bases. This CDR3 contains 14 residues. Trimming took 4 bases from V and 8 from J; bases not matched to a gene: 5. Germline V gives CDR1 SGHNT, CDR2 YYREEE (reference sequence). CDR3 sequence: CASSETSGGPTQYF. In DNA, the CDR3 is TGTGCCAGCAGCGAGACTAGCGGGGGGCCTACCCAGTACTTC. Looking up the rest from reference TRBV5-4 and TRBJ2-5 gives the full variable domain: ETGVTQSPTHLIKTRGQQVTLRCSSQSGHNTVSWYQQALGQGPQFIFQYYREEENGRGNFPPRFSGLQFPNYSSELNVNALELDDSALYLCASSETSGGPTQYFGPGTRLLVL.

This clone was counted once. The chain employs TRBV28 and TRBJ2-7; D not certain. The CDR3 is 13 amino acids. The germline gives CDR1 MDHEN, CDR2 SYDVKM. V lost 8 bases, J lost 2 bases, and 13 bases lay in between. The CDR3 nucleotides read TGTGCCAGCTCAAGCCCCGATACCTACGAGCAGTACTTC. Amino acid sequence: CASSSPDTYEQYF.

This clone has just a few counts. The chain joins TRBV7-9 to TRBJ1-1; D not certain. The V end was cut by 3 bases, the J end by 6 bases, with 8 bases between. Germline CDR1 SEHNR, CDR2 FQNEAQ (reference sequence). This CDR3 comprises 12 residues. CDR3 DNA: TGTGCCAGCAGCTTCCTAGGTTCTGAAGCTTTCTTT. Amino acid sequence: CASSFLGSEAFF.

The chain carries TRBV5-6 and TRBJ2-5; a weak D match, TRBD2 (6 bases). The germline V and J ends were trimmed by 1 base and 2 bases, with 9 bases remaining between them. The CDR3 length is 14 residues. Germline CDR1 is SGHDT and CDR2 is YYEEEE. The CDR3 protein is CASSLRGGQETQYF. The CDR3 DNA reads TGTGCCAGCAGCTTGCGGGGAGGACAAGAGACCCAGTACTTC.

V usage is TRBV19 and J usage is TRBJ1-1, with D possibly matching TRBD1 (6 bases). Germline values: CDR1 LNHDA, CDR2 SQIVND (reference sequence). Between the trimmed V and J ends, which lost 6 bases and 1 base, there was a span of 15 bases. This CDR3 is 15 amino acids long. For the CDR3, the DNA is TGTGCCAGTAGCGGACAGACAACGGCGAACACTGAAGCTTTCTTT. Encoded protein: CASSGQTTANTEAFF.

This chain connects TRBV28 to TRBJ1-3; no clear D gene. The CDR3 has 13 amino acids. Per germline, CDR1 MDHEN and CDR2 SYDVKM. The V gene lost 5 bases and the J gene lost 2 bases, with 7 bases spanning the gap. CDR3 DNA sequence: TGTGCCAGCAGTAAAGCCGCTGGAAACACCATATATTTT. It codes for CASSKAAGNTIYF.

The chain uses TRBV29-1 and TRBJ2-1; 10 bases match TRBD2. V lost 7 bases and J lost 5; bases outside the gene matches: 5. This CDR3 has 13 residues. The germline V gene has CDR1 SQVTM and CDR2 ANQGSEA. As DNA, the CDR3 is TGCAGCGCCGGACTAGCGGAGCACAATGAGCAGTTCTTC. Its protein product is CSAGLAEHNEQFF.

This clone was recorded once. The CDR3: CASSFTRGQGETQYF. CDR3 DNA: TGCGCCAGCAGCTTTACGAGGGGGCAGGGGGAGACCCAGTACTTC. The chain couples TRBV5-1 to TRBJ2-5, with 7 positions matching TRBD1. J gave up 5 bases and V 2 bases, and 9 bases lay outside the gene matches. CDR3 size: 15 residues. Germline V CDR1 and CDR2: SGHRS, YFSETQ.

The table lists this clone with a few counts. In DNA form, the CDR3 reads TGCGCCAGCAGCCAAGATCGGGGGGGGACCTACAATGAGCAGTTCTTC. This gives the protein CASSQDRGGTYNEQFF. The V and J genes are TRBV4-1 and TRBJ2-1, with 8 bases aligning to TRBD2. CDR1 is MGHRA and CDR2 is YSYEKL in the germline V gene. This CDR3 is built from 16 residues. Trimming at V came to 0 bases and at J to 2 bases, leaving 3 bases not matched to a gene.

Comments on this clone: The same CDR3 also results from other DNA sequences found in this sample. J is TRBJ2-1 and V is TRBV19, with D perhaps matching TRBD2 (6 bases). Germline V gives CDR1 LNHDA, CDR2 SQIVND (reference sequence). The V gene lost 1 base and the J gene lost 10 bases, with 11 bases spanning the gap. The CDR3 is 13 residues long. CDR3 DNA: TGTGCCAGTAGTATAGGGGGTGGGGGGGAGCAGTTCTTC. Protein product: CASSIGGGGEQFF.

The chain recombines TRBV5-1 with TRBJ2-3; D is perhaps TRBD2 (6 bases). The germline gives CDR1 SGHRS, CDR2 YFSETQ. The CDR3 runs to 18 residues. Between the trimmed V and J ends, which lost 0 bases and 1 base, there was a span of 18 bases. CDR3: CASSLGLQRAYGTDTQYF. CDR3 sequence (DNA): TGCGCCAGCAGCTTGGGCCTTCAGCGGGCATATGGCACAGATACGCAGTATTTT.

This chain uses TRBV27 with TRBJ2-7; TRBD2 matches 7 bases. Losses at the gene ends were 2 bases for V and 9 bases for J; bases not matched to a gene: 4. The germline V gene encodes CDR1 MNHEY and CDR2 SMNVEV (reference sequence). The length of the CDR3 is 12 residues. DNA of the CDR3: TGTGCCAGCAGTTTAGCGGGAGTGGGGCAGTACTTC. Encoded protein: CASSLAGVGQYF.

The CDR3: CASSVGGTSGRSSGELFF. DNA of the CDR3: TGTGCCAGCAGCGTAGGTGGGACTAGCGGGAGATCATCCGGGGAGCTGTTTTTT. The V call is TRBV9, the J call TRBJ2-2; 14 bases line up with TRBD2. Trimming took 0 bases from V and 6 from J; bases not matched to a gene: 7. The V gene's germline CDR1 is SGDLS and CDR2 YYNGEE. The CDR3 has 18 amino acids.

This chain uses TRBV5-8 with TRBJ1-1; 7 bases match TRBD1. Germline V lookup: CDR1 SGHTS, CDR2 YDEGEE. There are 14 residues in the CDR3. With 5 bases clipped from V and 3 bases from J, the junction kept 7 bases outside the gene matches. The CDR3 coding sequence is TGTGCCAGCAGATACAGGGGAGTAGACACTGAAGCTTTCTTT. It yields the protein CASRYRGVDTEAFF.

This rearrangement joins TRBV6-5 to TRBJ2-7; the match to TRBD2 covers 7 bases. V lost 4 bases, J lost 3 bases, and 3 bases stayed unmatched. This CDR3 has 13 amino acids. Per the germline V gene, CDR1 is MNHEY and CDR2 is SVGAGI. DNA of the CDR3: TGTGCCAGCAGTTGGCAGCGGGGCTACGAGCAGTACTTC. It encodes CASSWQRGYEQYF.